Below, 8 T cell receptor beta chains from the same sample are listed, as sequenced in a study of T cell responses to AZD1222 COVID-19 vaccine (dated by TCRdb to the early 2020s). Interpreted using the paper, the time point label stands for: baseline before first vaccination. The library came from the immunoSEQ multiplex PCR assay. TCRdb holds this immuneACCESS table with in-frame rearrangements only. Some clones are missing; in checked studies, unresolved V genes explain under half, and the rest has no known cause. In all, the sample holds about 100,000 clones, and about 86% of those were seen once. The ten largest clonotypes hold about 1.5% of the sample. Sample: peripheral blood, taken on day 0 of AZD1222 vaccination. These receptors all come from an adult in good health.

The genes are TRBV7-2 and TRBJ2-1; possible D gene TRBD2, 6 bases. This CDR3 comprises 14 residues. V lost 7 bases, J lost 0 bases, and 10 bases lay in between. In germline, CDR1 is SGHTA, CDR2 FQGNSA. The CDR3 loop is CASTPTSSYNEQFF. CDR3 bases: TGTGCCAGCACCCCGACTAGCTCCTACAATGAGCAGTTCTTC.

This clone was counted a single time. The chain employs TRBV3-1 (or the pseudogene TRBV3-2) and TRBJ2-3; 11 bases fit TRBD1. The V and J ends lost 3 bases and 0 bases, in that order; junction bases with no gene match: 2. The CDR3 contains 16 residues. Per germline, CDR1 LGHDT and CDR2 YNNKEL (reference sequence). The CDR3 sequence is CASSQGTGGSTDTQYF. The DNA of the CDR3 is TGTGCCAGCAGCCAGGGGACAGGGGGGAGCACAGATACGCAGTATTTT.

The CDR3, as DNA: TGTGCCAGCAGCCAATCCTTGGGAGGAGGTGGCTACACCTTC. Amino acids: CASSQSLGGGGYTF. The chain recombines TRBV7-2 with TRBJ1-2, with D uncertain. This CDR3 region has 14 residues. V lost 5 bases and J lost 7, with 17 bases in between. CDR1 and CDR2 (germline): SGHTA, FQGNSA.

With regard to this clone: The sample holds other DNA sequences that translate to the same CDR3. The gene calls are TRBV28 and TRBJ1-1; D remains unclear. The CDR3 has 13 amino acids. The ends were cut back, 6 bases at V and 2 bases at J, with 10 bases in the middle. CDR1 and CDR2 from the germline V gene are MDHEN and SYDVKM. This CDR3 is CASSPTVNTEAFF. In DNA, the CDR3 is TGTGCCAGCAGCCCCACGGTAAACACTGAAGCTTTCTTT.

This chain connects TRBV30 to TRBJ1-2, with D possibly TRBD1 on 6 matching bases. CDR3 length: 14 residues. Germline assignment: CDR1 GTSNPN and CDR2 SVGIG (reference sequence). V was clipped by 0 bases and J by 0 bases, with 8 bases between them. Written as DNA, the CDR3 is TGTGCCTGGAGTGTACGACAGGCTAACTATGGCTACACCTTC. This codes for CAWSVRQANYGYTF. Filled out from reference TRBV30 and TRBJ1-2, the complete variable domain reads SQTIHQWPATLVQPVGSPLSLECTVEGTSNPNLYWYRQAAGRGLQLLFYSVGIGQISSEVPQNLSASRPQDRQFILSSKKLLLSDSGFYLCAWSVRQANYGYTFGSGTRLTVV.

The CDR3 coding sequence is TGTGCCAGCAGCCCCTTAGTGAACAATGAGCAGTTCTTC. As protein: CASSPLVNNEQFF. This rearrangement joins TRBV5-4 to TRBJ2-1; D is uncertain. Germline lookup yields CDR1 SGHNT and CDR2 YYREEE (reference sequence). With 4 bases removed from V and 5 bases from J, the gap between germline ends came to 10 bases. CDR3 length: 13 amino acids.

V is TRBV28 and J is TRBJ2-3, with 16 bases aligning to TRBD2. With 4 bases clipped from V and 0 bases from J, the junction kept 4 bases outside the gene matches. CDR1 and CDR2 (germline): MDHEN, SYDVKM. The CDR3 runs 18 residues. The CDR3 here is CASSSGLAGGPSTDTQYF. Here the CDR3 DNA reads TGTGCCAGCAGTTCGGGACTAGCGGGAGGGCCAAGCACAGATACGCAGTATTTT.

This rearrangement joins TRBV5-1 to TRBJ2-7; 7 nucleotides match TRBD2. This CDR3 is 15 amino acids long. V was clipped by 0 bases and J by 2 bases; unmatched bases: 5. Looked up from germline, CDR1 is SGHRS and CDR2 is YFSETQ. For the CDR3, the DNA is TGCGCCAGCAGCTTGGCCGGGGGGAATACCTACGAGCAGTACTTC. This translates into CASSLAGGNTYEQYF.